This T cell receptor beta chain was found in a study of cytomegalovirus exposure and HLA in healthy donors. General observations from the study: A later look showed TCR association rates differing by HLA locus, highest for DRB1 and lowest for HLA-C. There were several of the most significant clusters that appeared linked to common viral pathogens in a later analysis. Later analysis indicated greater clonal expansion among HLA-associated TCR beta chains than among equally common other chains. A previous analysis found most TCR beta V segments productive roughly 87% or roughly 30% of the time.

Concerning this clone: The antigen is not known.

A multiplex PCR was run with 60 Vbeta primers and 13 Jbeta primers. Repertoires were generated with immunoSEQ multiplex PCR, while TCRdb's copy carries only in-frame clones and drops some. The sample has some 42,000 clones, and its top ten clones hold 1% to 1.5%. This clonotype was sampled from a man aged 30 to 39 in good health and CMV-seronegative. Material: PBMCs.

The CDR3 loop is CASSQGTGEGGNTIYF. The CDR3 DNA is TGCGCCAGCAGCCAAGGGACAGGGGAGGGTGGAAACACCATATATTTT. The chain carries TRBV4-3 and TRBJ1-3; 9 bases are a match to TRBD1. Per the germline V gene, CDR1 is LGHNA and CDR2 is YSLEER. J gave up 3 bases and V 1 base, and 4 bases lay outside the gene matches. The CDR3 is made up of 16 amino acids.